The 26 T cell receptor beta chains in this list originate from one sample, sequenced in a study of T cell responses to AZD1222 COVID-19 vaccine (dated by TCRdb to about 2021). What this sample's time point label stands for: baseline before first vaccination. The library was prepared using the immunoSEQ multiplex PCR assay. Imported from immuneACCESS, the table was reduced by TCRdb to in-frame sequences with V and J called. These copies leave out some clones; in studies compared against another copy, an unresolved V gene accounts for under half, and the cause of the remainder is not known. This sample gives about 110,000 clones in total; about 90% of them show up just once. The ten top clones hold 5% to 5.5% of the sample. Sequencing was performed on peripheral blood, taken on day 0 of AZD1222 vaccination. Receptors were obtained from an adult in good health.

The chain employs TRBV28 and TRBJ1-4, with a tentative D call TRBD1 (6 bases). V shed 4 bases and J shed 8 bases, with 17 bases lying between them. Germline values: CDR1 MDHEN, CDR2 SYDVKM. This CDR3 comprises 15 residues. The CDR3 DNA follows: TGTGCCAGCAGTTCCATGAAGGGGGTTAAAGAAAAACTGTTTTTT. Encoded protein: CASSSMKGVKEKLFF.

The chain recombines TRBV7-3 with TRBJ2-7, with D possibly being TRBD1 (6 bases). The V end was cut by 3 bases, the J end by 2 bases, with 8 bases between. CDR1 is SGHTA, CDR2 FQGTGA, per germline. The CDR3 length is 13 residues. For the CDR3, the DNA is TGTGCCAGCAGCTTTACAGGGACCTACGAGCAGTACTTC. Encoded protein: CASSFTGTYEQYF. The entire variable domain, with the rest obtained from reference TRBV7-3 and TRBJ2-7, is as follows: GAGVSQTPSNKVTEKGKYVELRCDPISGHTALYWYRQSLGQGPEFLIYFQGTGAADDSGLPNDRFFAVRPEGSVSTLKIQRTERGDSAVYLCASSFTGTYEQYFGPGTRLTVT.

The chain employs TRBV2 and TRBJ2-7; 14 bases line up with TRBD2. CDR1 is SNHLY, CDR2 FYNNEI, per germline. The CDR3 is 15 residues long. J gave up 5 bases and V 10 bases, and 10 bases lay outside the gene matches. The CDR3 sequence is CATPGLAGDRNEQYF. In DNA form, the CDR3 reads TGTGCCACTCCGGGACTAGCGGGAGATCGGAACGAGCAGTACTTC.

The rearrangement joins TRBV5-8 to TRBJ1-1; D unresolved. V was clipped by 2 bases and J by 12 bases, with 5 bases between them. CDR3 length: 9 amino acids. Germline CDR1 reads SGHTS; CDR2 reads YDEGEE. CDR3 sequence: CASSFRSFF. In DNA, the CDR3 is TGTGCCAGCAGCTTTCGGTCTTTCTTT. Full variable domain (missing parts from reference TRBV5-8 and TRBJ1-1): EAGVTQSPTHLIKTRGQQATLRCSPISGHTSVYWYQQALGLGLQFLLWYDEGEERNRGNFPPRFSGRQFPNYSSELNVNALELEDSALYLCASSFRSFFGQGTRLTVV.

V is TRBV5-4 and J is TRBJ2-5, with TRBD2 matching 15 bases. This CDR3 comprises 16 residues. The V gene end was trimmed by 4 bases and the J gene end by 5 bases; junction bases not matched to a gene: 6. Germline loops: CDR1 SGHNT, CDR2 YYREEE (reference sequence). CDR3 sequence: CASSPGLAGGPETQYF. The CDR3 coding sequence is TGTGCCAGCAGCCCAGGACTAGCGGGAGGGCCCGAGACCCAGTACTTC.

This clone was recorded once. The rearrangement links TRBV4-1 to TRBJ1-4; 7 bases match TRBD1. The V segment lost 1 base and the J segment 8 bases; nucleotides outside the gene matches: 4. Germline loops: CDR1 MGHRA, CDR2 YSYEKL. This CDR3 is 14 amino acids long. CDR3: CASSQGQGEEKLFF. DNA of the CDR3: TGCGCCAGCAGCCAAGGACAGGGTGAGGAAAAACTGTTTTTT.

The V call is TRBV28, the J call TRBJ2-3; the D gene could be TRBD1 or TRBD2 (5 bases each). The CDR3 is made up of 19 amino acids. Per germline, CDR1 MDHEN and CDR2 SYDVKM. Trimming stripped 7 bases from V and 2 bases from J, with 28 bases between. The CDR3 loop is CASTSPLRGPPTYTDTQYF. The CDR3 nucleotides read TGTGCCAGCACCTCCCCCCTACGGGGCCCTCCTACTTACACAGATACGCAGTATTTT.

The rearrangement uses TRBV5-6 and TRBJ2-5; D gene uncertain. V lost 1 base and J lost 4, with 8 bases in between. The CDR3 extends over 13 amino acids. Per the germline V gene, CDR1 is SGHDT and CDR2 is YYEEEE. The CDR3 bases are TGTGCCAGCAGCTTGCGTGATGCAGAGACCCAGTACTTC. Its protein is CASSLRDAETQYF.

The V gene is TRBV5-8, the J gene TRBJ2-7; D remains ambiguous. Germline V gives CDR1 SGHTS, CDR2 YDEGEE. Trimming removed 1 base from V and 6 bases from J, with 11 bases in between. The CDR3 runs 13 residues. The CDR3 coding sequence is TGTGCCAGCAGCTTGCCCCGGCGGACCGAGCAGTACTTC. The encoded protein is CASSLPRRTEQYF.

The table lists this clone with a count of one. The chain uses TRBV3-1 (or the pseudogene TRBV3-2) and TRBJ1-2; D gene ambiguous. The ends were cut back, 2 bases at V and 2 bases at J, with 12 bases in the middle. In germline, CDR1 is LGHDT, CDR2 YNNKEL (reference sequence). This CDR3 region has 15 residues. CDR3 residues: CASSQRPILNYGYTF. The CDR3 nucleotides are TGTGCCAGCAGCCAAAGACCAATTCTAAACTATGGCTACACCTTC.

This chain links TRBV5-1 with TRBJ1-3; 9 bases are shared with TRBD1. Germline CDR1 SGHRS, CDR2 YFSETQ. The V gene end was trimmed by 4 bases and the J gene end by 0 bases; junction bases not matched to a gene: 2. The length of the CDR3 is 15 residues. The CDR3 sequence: CASSPDRGSGNTIYF. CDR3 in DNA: TGCGCCAGCAGCCCGGACAGGGGCTCTGGAAACACCATATATTTT.

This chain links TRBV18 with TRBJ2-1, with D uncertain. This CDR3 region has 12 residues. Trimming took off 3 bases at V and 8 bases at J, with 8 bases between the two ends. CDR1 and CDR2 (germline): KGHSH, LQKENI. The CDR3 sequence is CASSPRVYEQFF. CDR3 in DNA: TGTGCCAGCTCACCCCGGGTCTATGAGCAGTTCTTC.

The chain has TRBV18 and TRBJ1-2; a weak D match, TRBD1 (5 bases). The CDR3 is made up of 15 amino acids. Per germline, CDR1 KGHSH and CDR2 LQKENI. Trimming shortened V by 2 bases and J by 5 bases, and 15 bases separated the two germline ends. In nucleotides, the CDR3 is TGTGCCAGCTCACCAGCTGGGCAGGGTAATTATGGCTACACCTTC. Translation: CASSPAGQGNYGYTF.

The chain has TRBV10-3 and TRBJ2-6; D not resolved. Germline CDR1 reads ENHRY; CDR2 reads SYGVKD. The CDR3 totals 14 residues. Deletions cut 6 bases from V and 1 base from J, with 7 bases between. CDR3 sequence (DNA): TGTGCCATCAGCTCGACATCTGGGGCCAACGTCCTGACTTTC. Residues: CAISSTSGANVLTF.

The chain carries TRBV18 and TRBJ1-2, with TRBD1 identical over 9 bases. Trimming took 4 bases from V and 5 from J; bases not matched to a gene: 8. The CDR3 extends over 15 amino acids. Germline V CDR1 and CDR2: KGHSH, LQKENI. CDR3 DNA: TGTGCCAGCTCACTCCGGACAGGGGCCGGGTATGGCTACACCTTC. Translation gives CASSLRTGAGYGYTF.

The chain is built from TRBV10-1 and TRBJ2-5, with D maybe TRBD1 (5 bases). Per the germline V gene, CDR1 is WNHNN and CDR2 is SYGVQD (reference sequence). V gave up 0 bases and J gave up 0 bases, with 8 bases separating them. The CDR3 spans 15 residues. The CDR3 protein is CASSESKGDQETQYF. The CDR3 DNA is TGCGCCAGCAGTGAGTCGAAAGGGGACCAAGAGACCCAGTACTTC.

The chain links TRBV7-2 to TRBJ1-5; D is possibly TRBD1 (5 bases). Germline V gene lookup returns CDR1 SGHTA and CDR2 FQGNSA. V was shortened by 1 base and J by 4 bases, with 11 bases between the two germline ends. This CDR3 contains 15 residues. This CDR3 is CASSLVGASNQPQHF. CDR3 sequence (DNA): TGTGCCAGCAGCTTAGTTGGGGCTTCTAATCAGCCCCAGCATTTT.

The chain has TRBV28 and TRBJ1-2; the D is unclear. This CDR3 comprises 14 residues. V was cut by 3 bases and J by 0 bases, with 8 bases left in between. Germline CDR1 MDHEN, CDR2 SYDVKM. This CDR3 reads CASSFNGPNYGYTF. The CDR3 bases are TGTGCCAGCAGTTTTAACGGGCCTAACTATGGCTACACCTTC.

CDR3 loop: CAYGQGAYYGYTF. DNA for the CDR3: TGTGCCTATGGACAGGGGGCTTACTATGGCTACACCTTC. This rearrangement joins TRBV28 to TRBJ1-2; TRBD1 matches 11 bases. The CDR3 runs 13 residues. Trimming took 11 bases from V and 3 from J; bases not matched to a gene: 5. In germline, CDR1 is MDHEN, CDR2 SYDVKM.

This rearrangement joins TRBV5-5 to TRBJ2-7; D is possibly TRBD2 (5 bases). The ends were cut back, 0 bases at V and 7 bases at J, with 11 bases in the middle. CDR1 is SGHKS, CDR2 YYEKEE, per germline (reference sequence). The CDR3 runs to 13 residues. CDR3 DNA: TGTGCCAGCAGCTTGGTCCCATCGGGGGAGCAGTACTTC. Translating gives CASSLVPSGEQYF.

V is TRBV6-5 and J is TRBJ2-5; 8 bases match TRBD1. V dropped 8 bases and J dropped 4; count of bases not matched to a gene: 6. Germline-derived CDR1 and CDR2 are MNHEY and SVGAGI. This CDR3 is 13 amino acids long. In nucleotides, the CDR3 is TGTGCCAGCGGACAGGGTAAAGGAGAGACCCAGTACTTC. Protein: CASGQGKGETQYF.

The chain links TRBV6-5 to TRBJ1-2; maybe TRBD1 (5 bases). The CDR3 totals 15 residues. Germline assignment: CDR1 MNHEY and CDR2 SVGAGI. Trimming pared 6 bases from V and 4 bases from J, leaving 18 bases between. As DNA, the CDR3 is TGTGCCAGCAGGGAGGGACTACTACGAGCCTATGGCTACACCTTC. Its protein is CASREGLLRAYGYTF.

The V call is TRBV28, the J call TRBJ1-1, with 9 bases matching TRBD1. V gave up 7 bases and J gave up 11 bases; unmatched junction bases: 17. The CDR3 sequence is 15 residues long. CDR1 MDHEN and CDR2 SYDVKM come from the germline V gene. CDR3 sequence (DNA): TGTGCCAGCATTACCCTCGGGACAGGGATTAGATTGGCTTTCTTT. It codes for CASITLGTGIRLAFF.

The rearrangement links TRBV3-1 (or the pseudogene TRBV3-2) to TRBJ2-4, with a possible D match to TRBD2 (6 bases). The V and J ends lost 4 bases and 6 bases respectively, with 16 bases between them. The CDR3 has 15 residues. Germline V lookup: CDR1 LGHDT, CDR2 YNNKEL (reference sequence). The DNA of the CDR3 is TGTGCCAGCAGCCCCCTGGAGGGACTGGGAAACATTCAGTACTTC. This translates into CASSPLEGLGNIQYF.

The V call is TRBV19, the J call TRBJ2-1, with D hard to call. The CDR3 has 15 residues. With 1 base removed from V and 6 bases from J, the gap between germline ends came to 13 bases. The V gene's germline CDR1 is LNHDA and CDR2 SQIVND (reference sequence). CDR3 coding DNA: TGTGCCAGTAGTATAGTTGGGCCGGCCGGCAATGAGCAGTTCTTC. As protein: CASSIVGPAGNEQFF.

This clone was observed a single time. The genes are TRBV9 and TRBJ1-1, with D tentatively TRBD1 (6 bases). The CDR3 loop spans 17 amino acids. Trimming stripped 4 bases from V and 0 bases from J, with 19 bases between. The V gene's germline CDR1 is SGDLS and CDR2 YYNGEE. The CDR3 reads CASSFAGGGYVNTEAFF. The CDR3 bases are TGTGCCAGCAGCTTTGCAGGAGGGGGGTACGTGAACACTGAAGCTTTCTTT.